This T cell receptor (beta chain) stems from a study of blood T cell repertoires in COVID-19. Study-wide background: Sites across the United States, Italy and Spain contributed samples from acute and convalescent COVID-19.

The V gene lost 1 base and the J gene lost 0 bases, with 7 bases spanning the gap. The length of the CDR3 is 15 residues. Germline CDR1 and CDR2: MDHEN and SYDVKM. Original processing methods: Quantification of nucleated cells was approximated via reference gene primer amplification. This table comes from immunoSEQ multiplex PCR, and its TCRdb copy is limited to in-frame clones, with some not included. That table is the source of V, J and clone size, and D and trimming were worked out from the DNA. The table shows some 70,000 clones, with 87% occurring only once. Sequenced input: peripheral blood. This chain connects TRBV28 to TRBJ1-5, with D unclear. The sequence came from a man aged 45 to 65 with active COVID-19. The CDR3 DNA reads TGTGCCAGCAGTTTATACAGTTATAGCAATCAGCCCCAGCATTTT. Amino acids: CASSLYSYSNQPQHF.